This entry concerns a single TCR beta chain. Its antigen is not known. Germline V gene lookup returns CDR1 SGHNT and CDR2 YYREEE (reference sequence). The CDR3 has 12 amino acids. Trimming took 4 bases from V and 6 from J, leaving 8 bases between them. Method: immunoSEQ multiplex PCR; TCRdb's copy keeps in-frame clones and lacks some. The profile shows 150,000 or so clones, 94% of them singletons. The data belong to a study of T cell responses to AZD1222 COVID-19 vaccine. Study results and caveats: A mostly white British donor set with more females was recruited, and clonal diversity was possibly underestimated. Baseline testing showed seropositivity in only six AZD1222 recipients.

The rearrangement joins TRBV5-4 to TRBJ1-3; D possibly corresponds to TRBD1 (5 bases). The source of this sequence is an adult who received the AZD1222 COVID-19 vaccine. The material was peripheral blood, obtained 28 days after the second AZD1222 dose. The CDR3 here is CASSRDSNTIYF. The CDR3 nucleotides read TGTGCCAGCAGCCGGGACTCAAACACCATATATTTT.